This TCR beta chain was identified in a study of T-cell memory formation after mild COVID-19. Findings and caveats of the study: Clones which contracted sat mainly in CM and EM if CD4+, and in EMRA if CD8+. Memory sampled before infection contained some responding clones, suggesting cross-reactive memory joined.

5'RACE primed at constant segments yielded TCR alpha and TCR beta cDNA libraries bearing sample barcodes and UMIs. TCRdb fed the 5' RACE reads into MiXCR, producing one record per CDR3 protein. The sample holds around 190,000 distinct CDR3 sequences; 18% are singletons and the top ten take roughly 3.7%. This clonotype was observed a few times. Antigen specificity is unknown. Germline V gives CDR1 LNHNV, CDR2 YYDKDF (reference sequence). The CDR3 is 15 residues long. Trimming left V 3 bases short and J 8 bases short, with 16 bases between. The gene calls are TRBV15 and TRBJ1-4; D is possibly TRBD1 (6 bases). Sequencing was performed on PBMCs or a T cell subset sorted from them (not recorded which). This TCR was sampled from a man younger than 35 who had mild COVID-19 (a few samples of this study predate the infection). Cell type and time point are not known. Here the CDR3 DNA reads TGTGCCACCAGCAGGAATGCAGGGGTTGGGGAAAAACTGTTTTTT. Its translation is CATSRNAGVGEKLFF. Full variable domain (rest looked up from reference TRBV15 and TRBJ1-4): DAMVIQNPRYQVTQFGKPVTLSCSQTLNHNVMYWYQQKSSQAPKLLFHYYDKDFNNEADTPDNFQSRRPNTSFCFLDIRSPGLGDTAMYLCATSRNAGVGEKLFFGSGTQLSVL.